The 6 T cell receptor beta chains given below trace back to one sample, sequenced in a study of blood T cell repertoires in COVID-19. Using immunoSEQ multiplex PCR, the repertoire was profiled, and TCRdb retains in-frame clones only, with some absent. The sample has approximately 140,000 clones; around 88% are singletons. Sequenced input: peripheral blood. The receptors originated from a woman in her sixties or seventies with acute or convalescent COVID-19.

V usage is TRBV10-3 and J usage is TRBJ1-6; D gene unclear. Germline V gene lookup returns CDR1 ENHRY and CDR2 SYGVKD. This CDR3 contains 17 residues. V was trimmed by 11 bases and J by 7 bases, leaving 27 bases between them. The CDR3: CAARETGGTLENSPLHF. CDR3 DNA sequence: TGTGCCGCCCGGGAGACCGGTGGTACGTTAGAAAATTCACCCCTCCACTTT.

V and J are TRBV4-2 and TRBJ1-2, with D unclear. Trimming took off 3 bases at V and 0 bases at J, with 11 bases between the two ends. Germline CDR1 is LGHNA and CDR2 is YNFKEQ. CDR3 length: 15 amino acids. The CDR3 DNA is TGTGCCAGCAGCCACGACTTATTTTCTAACTATGGCTACACCTTC. Residues: CASSHDLFSNYGYTF.

This chain links TRBV7-2 with TRBJ1-1, with TRBD1 identical over 7 bases. Losses at the gene ends were 0 bases for V and 4 bases for J; bases not matched to a gene: 5. CDR3 size: 15 residues. The V gene's germline CDR1 is SGHTA and CDR2 FQGNSA. The CDR3 is CASSLAQGRITEAFF. CDR3 nucleotides: TGTGCCAGCAGCTTAGCACAGGGGAGGATCACTGAAGCTTTCTTT.

In its sample, this clone was seen once. This chain connects TRBV4-3 to TRBJ2-1; possibly TRBD1 for D (5 bases). Germline-derived CDR1 and CDR2 are LGHNA and YSLEER. Trimming removed 5 bases from V and 6 bases from J, with 11 bases in between. CDR3 length: 13 residues. The CDR3 region has the DNA TGCGCCAGCAGCTCGTTTAGGGGCAATGAGCAGTTCTTC. Its protein is CASSSFRGNEQFF.

The rearrangement links TRBV5-5 to TRBJ1-5, with D perhaps matching TRBD1 (6 bases). V dropped 0 bases and J dropped 0 bases, with 7 bases sitting between them. Germline lookup yields CDR1 SGHKS and CDR2 YYEKEE (reference sequence). The CDR3 extends over 15 amino acids. The CDR3 coding sequence is TGTGCCAGCAGCTTGGGGACAGATAGCAATCAGCCCCAGCATTTT. The encoded protein is CASSLGTDSNQPQHF. Full variable domain (remainder filled in from reference TRBV5-5 and TRBJ1-5): DAGVTQSPTHLIKTRGQQVTLRCSPISGHKSVSWYQQVLGQGPQFIFQYYEKEERGRGNFPDRFSARQFPNYSSELNVNALLLGDSALYLCASSLGTDSNQPQHFGDGTRLSIL.

The rearrangement links TRBV7-2 to TRBJ1-6; D might be TRBD1 (6 bases). The germline gives CDR1 SGHTA, CDR2 FQGNSA. The CDR3 consists of 15 residues. Trimming removed 8 bases at V and 10 bases at J, with 21 bases between. The CDR3 loop is CASRFGGPAGSPLHF. DNA of the CDR3: TGTGCCAGCCGATTCGGGGGGCCAGCAGGGTCACCCCTCCACTTT.